The rows below give T cell receptor beta chains drawn from one sample of a study of control samples from healthy donors and cancer patients. Produced via immunoSEQ multiplex PCR; TCRdb's table is partial and in-frame only. The profile shows 150,000 to 200,000 clones, around 90% of them singletons. Sequencing used blood. The source is a man aged 25 to 40 in good health. The CDR3 runs from the conserved cysteine through the conserved F or W. Fields, in order: D gene, J gene, V gene, CDR3 protein. D genes are given only for firm matches.

d_call: -; j_call: TRBJ2-1; v_call: TRBV2; cdr3_aa: CASREGSSYNEQFF
d_call: TRBD1; j_call: TRBJ1-1; v_call: TRBV19; cdr3_aa: CASSWDRGPEAFF
d_call: -; j_call: TRBJ2-7; v_call: TRBV6-5; cdr3_aa: CASYPTASSYEQYF
d_call: -; j_call: TRBJ1-5; v_call: TRBV6-5; cdr3_aa: CASGTVGQPQHF
d_call: -; j_call: TRBJ2-7; v_call: TRBV15; cdr3_aa: CATSIQYSGSHYEQYF
d_call: -; j_call: TRBJ2-5; v_call: TRBV19; cdr3_aa: CASKEREQETQYF
d_call: TRBD1; j_call: TRBJ2-7; v_call: TRBV29-1; cdr3_aa: CSVRTGAAYEQYF
d_call: -; j_call: TRBJ1-6; v_call: TRBV2; cdr3_aa: CASSPPGGRNSPLHF
d_call: -; j_call: TRBJ1-5; v_call: TRBV28; cdr3_aa: CASKDPGRPQHF
d_call: TRBD1; j_call: TRBJ1-4; v_call: TRBV9; cdr3_aa: CASSGQGRGNEKLFF
d_call: -; j_call: TRBJ2-7; v_call: TRBV30; cdr3_aa: CAWSKGLRSSYEQYF
d_call: -; j_call: TRBJ1-3; v_call: TRBV5-1; cdr3_aa: CASSLVGSGLGNTIYF
d_call: TRBD1; j_call: TRBJ1-5; v_call: TRBV19; cdr3_aa: CASKQGRRPQHF
d_call: -; j_call: TRBJ2-2; v_call: TRBV7-3; cdr3_aa: CASSAEGTGELFF
d_call: -; j_call: TRBJ2-7; v_call: TRBV3-1/TRBV3-2; cdr3_aa: CASSAGPLYEQYF
d_call: TRBD1; j_call: TRBJ2-7; v_call: TRBV2; cdr3_aa: CASSYRGSYEQYF
d_call: -; j_call: TRBJ2-3; v_call: TRBV9; cdr3_aa: CASSLGTGGFTDTQYF
d_call: -; j_call: TRBJ2-7; v_call: TRBV7-9; cdr3_aa: CASGDTKESYEQYF
d_call: -; j_call: TRBJ1-3; v_call: TRBV2; cdr3_aa: CASSADSGNTIYF
d_call: -; j_call: TRBJ2-7; v_call: TRBV18; cdr3_aa: CASSPYRSSYEQYF
d_call: -; j_call: TRBJ2-1; v_call: TRBV18; cdr3_aa: CASSPGLTDEQFF
d_call: -; j_call: TRBJ1-4; v_call: TRBV3-1/TRBV3-2; cdr3_aa: CASSLRQEGNEKLFF
d_call: -; j_call: TRBJ2-7; v_call: TRBV5-6; cdr3_aa: CASSSKDSSYEQYF
d_call: -; j_call: TRBJ2-1; v_call: TRBV28; cdr3_aa: CASRLGARAYNEQFF
d_call: TRBD1; j_call: TRBJ1-1; v_call: TRBV6-2/TRBV6-3; cdr3_aa: CASSHLGDRLNTEAFF
d_call: -; j_call: TRBJ1-3; v_call: TRBV10-1; cdr3_aa: CASSPTASGNTIYF
d_call: -; j_call: TRBJ2-1; v_call: TRBV6-1; cdr3_aa: CASSDLSIAGRGSEQFF
d_call: -; j_call: TRBJ2-2; v_call: TRBV24-1; cdr3_aa: CATSNPEGMTGELFF
d_call: -; j_call: TRBJ1-2; v_call: TRBV5-1; cdr3_aa: CASIPGTNTNYGYTF
d_call: -; j_call: TRBJ1-5; v_call: TRBV18; cdr3_aa: CASSPSATAGPQHF